The present TCR beta chain was sequenced within a study of immune heterogeneity within non-small cell lung tumors. Turning to the study itself: Tumor histology was classified as squamous cell carcinoma in 4 cases, non-squamous carcinoma in about 11 and not otherwise specified in 1. Study-level points and caveats: Both recurring identical dominant CDR3 beta clonotypes and site-unique high-frequency clones were observed across tumor sites within a patient. The correlation between local T-cell clonality and local tumor mutational burden was positive, moderate in strength and statistically significant, with R about 0.35. Largely distinct from one individual patient to the next were the high-frequency T-cell receptor beta clonotypes.

The CDR3 length is 15 residues. Germline loops: CDR1 LNHDA, CDR2 SQIVND (reference sequence). V was trimmed by 5 bases and J by 5 bases, leaving 15 bases between them. TCR beta CDR3 was amplified by multiplex PCR, first round approximately 10 cycles, 32 V and 13 J primers. TCRdb called the multiplex PCR reads again in MiXCR, with one record for every CDR3 protein. The table has 20,000 to 25,000 distinct CDR3 sequences, 25% to 35% seen once. The template for each sample was 600 to 650 ng of genomic DNA, which had been extracted from bulk tumor tissue. Primary tumors were biopsied several times each, far apart, intraoperatively. Patients went through curative surgery, and their non-small cell lung cancer was untreated and newly diagnosed. By its share, this clonotype is medium-sized (0.01 to 0.1%). Its antigen is unknown.

The chain carries TRBV19 and TRBJ1-4, with D unclear. The sequencing input was lung tumor tissue. The sequence was obtained from a man aged 40-49 years with non-small cell lung cancer. The chain's CDR3 is CASSDLLQGNEKLFF. CDR3 coding DNA: TGTGCCAGTAGTGATTTATTACAAGGGAATGAAAAACTGTTTTTT.